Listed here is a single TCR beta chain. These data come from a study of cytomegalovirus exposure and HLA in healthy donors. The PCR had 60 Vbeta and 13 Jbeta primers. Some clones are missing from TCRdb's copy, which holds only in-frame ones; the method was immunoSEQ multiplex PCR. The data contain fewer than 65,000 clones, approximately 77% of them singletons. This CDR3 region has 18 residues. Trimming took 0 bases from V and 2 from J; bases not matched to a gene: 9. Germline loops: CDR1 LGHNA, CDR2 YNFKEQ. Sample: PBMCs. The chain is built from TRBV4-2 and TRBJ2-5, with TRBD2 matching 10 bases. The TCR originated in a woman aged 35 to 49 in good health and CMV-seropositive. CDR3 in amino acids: CASSQEAGIAGGQETQYF. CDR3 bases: TGTGCCAGCAGCCAAGAGGCCGGAATAGCGGGGGGACAAGAGACCCAGTACTTC.